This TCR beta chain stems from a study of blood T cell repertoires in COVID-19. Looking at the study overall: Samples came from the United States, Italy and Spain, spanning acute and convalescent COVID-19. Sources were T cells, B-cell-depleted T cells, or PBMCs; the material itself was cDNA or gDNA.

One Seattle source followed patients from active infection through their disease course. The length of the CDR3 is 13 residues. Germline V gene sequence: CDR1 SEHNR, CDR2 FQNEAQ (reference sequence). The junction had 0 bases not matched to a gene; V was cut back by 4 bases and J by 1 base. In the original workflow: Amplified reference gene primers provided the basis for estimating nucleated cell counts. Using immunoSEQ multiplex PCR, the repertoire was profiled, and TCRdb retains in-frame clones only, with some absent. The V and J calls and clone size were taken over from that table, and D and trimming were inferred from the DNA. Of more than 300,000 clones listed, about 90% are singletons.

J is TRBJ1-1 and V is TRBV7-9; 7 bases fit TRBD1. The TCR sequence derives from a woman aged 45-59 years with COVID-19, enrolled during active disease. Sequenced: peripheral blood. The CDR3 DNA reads TGTGCCAGCAGCTGGGACAGGAACACTGAAGCTTTCTTT. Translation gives CASSWDRNTEAFF. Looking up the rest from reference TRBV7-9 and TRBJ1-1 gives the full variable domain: DTGVSQNPRHKITKRGQNVTFRCDPISEHNRLYWYRQTLGQGPEFLTYFQNEAQLEKSRLLSDRFSAERPKGSFSTLEIQRTEQGDSAMYLCASSWDRNTEAFFGQGTRLTVV.